The following is a T cell receptor (beta chain) sequence with its context. TCRdb re-analysed the 5' RACE reads in MiXCR, keeping a single row per CDR3 protein. This sample has hundreds of thousands of distinct CDR3 sequences; 18% occur once, and the top ten carry approximately 14%. These data belong to a study of identical twins. Trimming removed 7 bases from V and 3 bases from J, with 14 bases in between. This CDR3 is 14 amino acids long. CDR1 and CDR2 from the germline V gene are ENHRY and SYGVKD. These data were also filed under a second study, of T cells expressing NK-cell markers.

The specimen was PBMCs. The rearrangement uses TRBV10-3 and TRBJ2-3; maybe TRBD2 (7 bases). This clonotype originated in a woman aged 18-29 years in good health. The CDR3 sequence is CAIKEGGRTDTQYF. DNA for the CDR3: TGTGCCATCAAGGAGGGGGGGAGGACAGATACGCAGTATTTT.